These 2 T cell receptor beta chains originate from one sample sequenced in a study of cytotoxic CD8 clonotypes in ibrutinib-treated CLL. The protocol was immunoSEQ multiplex PCR, while the TCRdb copy is restricted to in-frame clones and leaves out a portion. Counted here are 300,000 to 400,000 clones, roughly 67% occurring once; the ten biggest clones make up around 6.6%. The specimen comprised PBMCs, sampled after 36 months of ibrutinib treatment. All receptors derive from a human donor with chronic lymphocytic leukemia.

The chain couples TRBV7-9 to TRBJ2-7; D gene uncertain. Germline V gene sequence: CDR1 SEHNR, CDR2 FQNEAQ (reference sequence). There are 13 residues in the CDR3. The V end lost 5 bases, the J end lost 2 bases, and 10 bases lay between the germline ends. The CDR3 protein is CASSPPGPYEQYF. CDR3 nucleotides: TGTGCCAGCAGCCCCCCGGGCCCCTACGAGCAGTACTTC.

The chain couples TRBV5-4 to TRBJ2-5; no firm D call. The CDR3 contains 14 residues. The germline V and J ends were trimmed by 3 bases and 0 bases, with 9 bases remaining between them. Per the germline V gene, CDR1 is SGHNT and CDR2 is YYREEE (reference sequence). The CDR3 loop reads CASSSRRNQETQYF. The CDR3 coding sequence is TGTGCCAGCAGCTCGCGACGGAACCAAGAGACCCAGTACTTC. The whole variable domain, filled in from reference TRBV5-4 and TRBJ2-5, reads ETGVTQSPTHLIKTRGQQVTLRCSSQSGHNTVSWYQQALGQGPQFIFQYYREEENGRGNFPPRFSGLQFPNYSSELNVNALELDDSALYLCASSSRRNQETQYFGPGTRLLVL.